The 13 T cell receptor beta chains in this list originate from one sample, sequenced in a study of shared clonotypes between healthy human individuals. Clones were read by immunoSEQ multiplex PCR, and TCRdb kept only the in-frame ones, dropping some. The sample records about 600,000 clones, 95% to 98% being singletons. Sequencing used naive CD4+ T cells sorted from blood. Sample subset: CD45RA+ positively selected. Receptors originate from a woman aged 25 to 45 in good health.

J is TRBJ2-3 and V is TRBV4-1; TRBD2 matches 9 bases. This CDR3 region has 15 residues. Losses at the gene ends were 4 bases for V and 4 bases for J; bases not matched to a gene: 6. Germline CDR1 reads MGHRA; CDR2 reads YSYEKL. The CDR3 sequence: CASSLVAGASDTQYF. CDR3 DNA sequence: TGCGCCAGCAGCCTGGTAGCGGGAGCCTCAGATACGCAGTATTTT.

The chain uses TRBV7-9 and TRBJ1-4; D remains ambiguous. The CDR3 spans 15 residues. V dropped 5 bases and J dropped 0 bases, with 10 bases sitting between them. Germline CDR1 reads SEHNR; CDR2 reads FQNEAQ (reference sequence). DNA for the CDR3: TGTGCCAGCAGCCCACACATTGCAACTAATGAAAAACTGTTTTTT. Translation gives CASSPHIATNEKLFF.

The CDR3 spells CASSLLGQGEGYTF. In DNA, the CDR3 is TGTGCCAGCAGCTTACTAGGGCAGGGGGAAGGCTACACCTTC. This chain connects TRBV7-9 to TRBJ1-2, with TRBD1 identical over 7 bases. V lost 2 bases, J lost 8 bases, and 8 bases stayed unmatched. Germline V CDR1 and CDR2: SEHNR, FQNEAQ (reference sequence). CDR3 length: 14 amino acids.

This chain uses TRBV5-1 with TRBJ2-1; D not certain. CDR3 length: 13 residues. Germline V gene sequence: CDR1 SGHRS, CDR2 YFSETQ. Trimming shortened V by 0 bases and J by 10 bases, and 11 bases separated the two germline ends. The DNA for the CDR3 is TGCGCCAGCAGCTTGGGGTGGACCCAAGAGCAGTTCTTC. Protein sequence: CASSLGWTQEQFF.

The gene calls are TRBV6-5 and TRBJ1-1; 12 bases fit TRBD1. CDR1 is MNHEY and CDR2 is SVGAGI in the germline V gene. The CDR3 is 16 residues long. J was trimmed by 5 bases and V by 4 bases; bases with no gene match: 8. This CDR3 is CASSSFRDRGRTEAFF. CDR3 DNA sequence: TGTGCCAGCAGTTCCTTTCGGGACAGGGGGCGAACTGAAGCTTTCTTT.

The J gene is TRBJ1-5, the V gene TRBV2; D is perhaps TRBD1 (5 bases). Germline V gene lookup returns CDR1 SNHLY and CDR2 FYNNEI. The CDR3 contains 14 residues. The V and J ends lost 6 bases and 0 bases respectively, with 9 bases between them. CDR3 residues: CASRRQPSNQPQHF. CDR3 DNA sequence: TGTGCCAGCAGACGACAGCCTAGCAATCAGCCCCAGCATTTT.

The genes are TRBV7-6 and TRBJ2-5; no reliable D call. Germline-derived CDR1 and CDR2 are SGHVS and FNYEAQ. The CDR3 length is 10 residues. V lost 3 bases and J 5 bases, leaving 1 base between the germline ends. CDR3 amino acids: CASSFETQYF. DNA of the CDR3: TGTGCCAGCAGCTTTGAGACCCAGTACTTC.

This CDR3 reads CAIRGGGSNTEAFF. CDR3 DNA: TGTGCCATCAGGGGCGGAGGGAGCAACACTGAAGCTTTCTTT. This chain joins TRBV10-3 and TRBJ1-1; D gene unclear. Trimming pared 6 bases from V and 2 bases from J, leaving 13 bases between. Germline loops: CDR1 ENHRY, CDR2 SYGVKD. This CDR3 contains 14 residues.

The V gene is TRBV7-2, the J gene TRBJ2-2, with 8 bases matching TRBD2. The J segment lost 5 bases and the V segment lost 1 base, leaving 6 bases of the junction unmatched. This CDR3 comprises 16 residues. Germline lookup yields CDR1 SGHTA and CDR2 FQGNSA. The CDR3, as DNA: TGTGCCAGCAGCTTAGTACCGGGAGGGGGAACCGGGGAGCTGTTTTTT. Its protein is CASSLVPGGGTGELFF.

The V gene is TRBV6-1, the J gene TRBJ1-2; TRBD1 matches at 8 bases. V dropped 0 bases and J dropped 6; count of bases not matched to a gene: 6. Germline CDR1 and CDR2: MNHNS and SASEGT. CDR3 length equals 15 residues. This CDR3 reads CASSEADGTGHGYTF. In nucleotides, the CDR3 is TGTGCCAGCAGTGAAGCTGATGGGACAGGTCATGGCTACACCTTC.

The chain is built from TRBV28 and TRBJ1-5; D unclear. The CDR3 sequence is 14 residues long. The ends were cut back, 7 bases at V and 0 bases at J, with 10 bases in the middle. Per germline, CDR1 MDHEN and CDR2 SYDVKM. CDR3 in amino acids: CASIDIHSNQPQHF. The CDR3 bases are TGTGCCAGCATAGACATCCATAGCAATCAGCCCCAGCATTTT.

The genes are TRBV28 and TRBJ2-7; 11 nucleotides align to TRBD1. Germline CDR1 is MDHEN and CDR2 is SYDVKM. CDR3 length: 16 residues. The ends lost 4 bases at V and 3 bases at J; junction bases unmatched: 8. CDR3 bases: TGTGCCAGCAGTTCCCCGGGACAGGGGGGAGGCTACGAGCAGTACTTC. This translates into CASSSPGQGGGYEQYF.

The rearrangement joins TRBV28 to TRBJ1-2; 8 bases fit TRBD1. V was clipped by 6 bases and J by 4 bases; unmatched bases: 10. Germline V gene data show CDR1 as MDHEN and CDR2 as SYDVKM. The CDR3 totals 15 residues. CDR3 loop: CASRVTRGRGYGYTF. The DNA for the CDR3 is TGTGCCAGCAGGGTCACCAGGGGGCGCGGCTATGGCTACACCTTC.